These 13 T cell receptor beta chains came from one sample sequenced in a study of blood T cell repertoires in COVID-19. Profiled with immunoSEQ multiplex PCR; TCRdb holds only in-frame clones, not every one. The sample lists roughly 140,000 clones; 76% were seen once. Sequenced: peripheral blood. The source is a man aged 55 to 69 with acute or convalescent COVID-19.

The chain joins TRBV19 to TRBJ2-5, with a tentative D call TRBD1 (6 bases). V was clipped by 6 bases and J by 3 bases, with 11 bases between them. This CDR3 contains 13 residues. Germline V CDR1 and CDR2: LNHDA, SQIVND (reference sequence). CDR3 in amino acids: CASSRGEKETQYF. The CDR3 coding sequence is TGTGCCAGTAGCAGGGGTGAGAAAGAGACCCAGTACTTC.

In this sample, this clone turned up once. The rearrangement uses TRBV19 and TRBJ1-1; 7 bases map to TRBD1. This CDR3 has 15 residues. The ends lost 4 bases at V and 0 bases at J; junction bases unmatched: 5. CDR1 is LNHDA, CDR2 SQIVND, per germline (reference sequence). The CDR3 loop reads CASSTRQGLNTEAFF. The CDR3 region has the DNA TGTGCCAGTAGTACGCGACAGGGCCTGAACACTGAAGCTTTCTTT. The full variable domain, with the rest looked up from reference TRBV19 and TRBJ1-1, is DGGITQSPKYLFRKEGQNVTLSCEQNLNHDAMYWYRQDPGQGLRLIYYSQIVNDFQKGDIAEGYSVSREKKESFPLTVTSAQKNPTAFYLCASSTRQGLNTEAFFGQGTRLTVV.

The chain carries TRBV21-1 and TRBJ1-4; the listed D gene, TRBD1, was not tested against the DNA. TRBV21-1 is tagged as a pseudogene. The CDR3 totals 18 residues. The CDR3 DNA reads TGTGCCAGCAGCAAATGCTGCAGGGCCCTGAGATCTAATGAAAAACTGTTTTTT. Protein product: CASSKCCRALRSNEKLFF.

V and J are TRBV2 and TRBJ2-5; perhaps TRBD2 as D (7 bases). The germline V gene has CDR1 SNHLY and CDR2 FYNNEI. V was clipped by 5 bases and J by 4 bases, with 17 bases between them. The CDR3 has 15 amino acids. The CDR3 protein is CASSLLGGGGETQYF. The DNA of the CDR3 is TGTGCCAGCAGTCTTTTGGGGGGAGGGGGAGAGACCCAGTACTTC.

A note on this clone: The junction departs from germline at one end; a sequencing error may be responsible. The chain has TRBV29-1 and TRBJ1-2; 9 bases agree with TRBD1. Germline-derived CDR1 and CDR2 are SQVTM and ANQGSEA. The CDR3 extends over 12 amino acids. CDR3 sequence reads: CSGEQGAGGYTF. CDR3 nucleotide sequence: TGCAGCGGTGAACAGGGGGCGGGTGGCTACACCTTC.

The gene calls are TRBV12-3 or TRBV12-4 and TRBJ2-3, with TRBD2 identical over 7 bases. The trim removed 5 bases at V and 5 bases at J, leaving 1 base unmatched. The CDR3 runs 12 residues. The chain's CDR3 is CASSPGGDTQYF. The DNA of the CDR3 is TGTGCCAGCAGTCCGGGGGGAGATACGCAGTATTTT.

This clone was seen only a few times. The J gene is TRBJ2-7, the V gene TRBV5-6; possibly TRBD2 for D (5 bases). V lost 2 bases and J lost 1, with 10 bases in between. The CDR3 contains 14 residues. Germline V lookup: CDR1 SGHDT, CDR2 YYEEEE. CDR3 sequence (DNA): TGTGCCAGCAGCTTCCTTAGCGCTTCCTACGAGCAGTACTTC. This encodes CASSFLSASYEQYF.

This chain uses TRBV27 with TRBJ2-6; D is undetermined. There are 15 residues in the CDR3. The germline gives CDR1 MNHEY, CDR2 SMNVEV (reference sequence). V dropped 2 bases and J dropped 0 bases, with 5 bases sitting between them. CDR3 residues: CASSLAASGANVLTF. CDR3 sequence (DNA): TGTGCCAGCAGTTTAGCGGCCTCTGGGGCCAACGTCCTGACTTTC. Combining the CDR3 with reference TRBV27 and TRBJ2-6 gives the whole variable domain EAQVTQNPRYLITVTGKKLTVTCSQNMNHEYMSWYRQDPGLGLRQIYYSMNVEVTDKGDVPEGYKVSRKEKRNFPLILESPSPNQTSLYFCASSLAASGANVLTFGAGSRLTVL.

This clone was picked up one time. V usage is TRBV29-1 and J usage is TRBJ2-5, with 8 positions matching TRBD1. The CDR3 runs to 15 residues. Trimming at V came to 0 bases and at J to 4 bases, leaving 7 bases not matched to a gene. The V gene's germline CDR1 is SQVTM and CDR2 ANQGSEA. CDR3 sequence (DNA): TGCAGCGTTGAAGATTGGACAGGGATTGGAGAGACCCAGTACTTC. It specifies CSVEDWTGIGETQYF.

V and J are TRBV6-5 and TRBJ1-4, with 7 nucleotides matching TRBD1. The CDR3 has 14 residues. V was clipped by 6 bases and J by 6 bases; unmatched bases: 7. Germline CDR1 and CDR2: MNHEY and SVGAGI. The CDR3 reads CASRWDSFDEKLFF. The CDR3, as DNA: TGTGCCAGCAGGTGGGACAGCTTCGATGAAAAACTGTTTTTT.

This clone was counted a few times. The chain employs TRBV7-9 and TRBJ2-7, with 8 bases identical to TRBD1. Trimming at V came to 5 bases and at J to 5 bases, leaving 17 bases not matched to a gene. This CDR3 has 17 amino acids. CDR1 is SEHNR, CDR2 FQNEAQ, per germline (reference sequence). CDR3 sequence: CASSALWTGISRDEQYF. CDR3 coding DNA: TGTGCCAGCAGCGCTCTTTGGACAGGGATTTCGAGGGACGAGCAGTACTTC.

This chain joins TRBV5-4 and TRBJ2-2; tentatively, D is TRBD2 (6 bases). In germline, CDR1 is SGHNT, CDR2 YYREEE (reference sequence). This CDR3 has 14 residues. With 3 bases removed from V and 3 bases from J, the gap between germline ends came to 9 bases. The CDR3 protein is CASSSRLDTGELFF. Written as DNA, the CDR3 is TGTGCCAGCAGCTCCCGACTAGACACCGGGGAGCTGTTTTTT.

The J gene is TRBJ1-1, the V gene TRBV7-8, with TRBD1 matching 7 bases. V lost 5 bases, J lost 4 bases, and 7 bases stayed unmatched. CDR3 length equals 14 residues. Germline assignment: CDR1 SGHVS and CDR2 FQNEAQ. The CDR3 DNA follows: TGTGCCAGCAGCCCCCTATCAGGGGGCACTGAAGCTTTCTTT. Translating gives CASSPLSGGTEAFF.